This T cell receptor (beta chain) was found in a study of cytomegalovirus exposure and HLA in healthy donors. The CDR3 spans 16 residues. CDR1 and CDR2 from the germline V gene are LNHDA and SQIVND (reference sequence). J gave up 2 bases and V 5 bases, and 9 bases lay outside the gene matches. Although they were nominally healthy when sampled, donors likely had unrecorded immune exposures. 60 Vbeta and 13 Jbeta primers were used in PCR. Method: immunoSEQ multiplex PCR; TCRdb's copy keeps in-frame clones and lacks some. Here the sample spans 200,000 to 250,000 clones, 80% to 90% being singletons. The chain recombines TRBV19 with TRBJ2-1; the match to TRBD2 covers 7 bases. The receptor was derived from a girl aged 2 to 9 in good health and CMV-seronegative. What was sequenced was PBMCs. DNA for the CDR3: TGTGCCAGTAGTCACCCTAGCGGCAGCCCCTACAATGAGCAGTTCTTC. Protein sequence: CASSHPSGSPYNEQFF.